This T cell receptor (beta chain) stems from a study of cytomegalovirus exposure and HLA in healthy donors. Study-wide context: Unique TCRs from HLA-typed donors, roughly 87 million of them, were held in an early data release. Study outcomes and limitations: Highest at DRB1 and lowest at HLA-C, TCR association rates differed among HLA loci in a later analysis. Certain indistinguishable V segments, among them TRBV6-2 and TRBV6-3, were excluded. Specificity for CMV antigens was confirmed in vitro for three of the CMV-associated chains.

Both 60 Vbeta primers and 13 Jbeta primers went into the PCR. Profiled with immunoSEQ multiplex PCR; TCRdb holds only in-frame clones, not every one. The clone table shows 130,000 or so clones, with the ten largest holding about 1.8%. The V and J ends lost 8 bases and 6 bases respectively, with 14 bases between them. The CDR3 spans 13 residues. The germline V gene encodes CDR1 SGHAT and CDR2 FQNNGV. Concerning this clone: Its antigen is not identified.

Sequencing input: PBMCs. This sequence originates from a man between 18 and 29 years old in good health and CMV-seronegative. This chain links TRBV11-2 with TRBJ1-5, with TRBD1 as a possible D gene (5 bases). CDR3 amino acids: CASQGVESQPQHF. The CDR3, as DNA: TGTGCCAGCCAAGGGGTAGAGAGTCAGCCCCAGCATTTT.